This TCR beta chain is drawn from a study of OX40 agonist ivuxolimab in advanced cancers. Context from the whole study: Ivuxolimab was a fully human IgG2 agonistic monoclonal antibody targeting the costimulatory receptor OX40 (CD134). In the dose-escalation cohort, more than 80% of patients were male, and the mean age was 60 years with a range of roughly 20 to 85. The paper covers the monotherapy dose-escalation part of the phase I ivuxolimab trial, which included N ≈ 50 patients. Patients were allowed to have had prior anti-PD-1, anti-PD-L1 or anti-CTLA-4 therapy, and around 37% of the dose-escalation patients had previously received checkpoint inhibitors. Intravenous ivuxolimab was administered to patients every 2 weeks at six dose levels: 0.01, 0.1, 0.3, 1.5, 3 and 10 mg/kg. Of the 50 or so patients in dose escalation, 19 had hepatocellular carcinoma, about 15 had melanoma, 9 had renal cell carcinoma and 9 had head and neck cancer. Three dose-escalation patients achieved partial responses, one with hepatocellular carcinoma and two with cutaneous melanoma. The point of sequencing TCRbeta in the periphery was to test whether ivuxolimab changed TCR sequence diversity and drove clonal T-cell expansion. The investigation overall reported the following: At doses of 0.1 to 3.0 mg/kg, clonal expansion of both CD4+ and CD8+ T cells in blood was seen between baseline and week 6. After ivuxolimab, expanded clones were on average more numerous among CD8+ T cells than among CD4+ T cells. Low levels of normalized T-cell clonal expansion were also shown by some nonresponding patients. The antigen specificity of the clonally expanded peripheral T cells was not determined. In partial responders in the 0.1-3.0 mg/kg groups, normalized peripheral clonal expansion was found to be among the lowest, especially among CD8+ T cells.

For sequencing of the TCRbeta CDR3 region, genomic DNA was extracted from the sorted cells. The immunoSEQ Assay was used for sequencing of TCRbeta CDR3 regions. TCRdb took this table from immuneACCESS and kept in-frame rearrangements with V and J called. Such tables lack part of the clones; where checked against another copy, unresolved V genes explain under half of the gap, and the rest is unexplained. This sample gives 60,000 or so clones in total; less than 90% of them show up just once. The top ten hold around 25% of the sample. Patients with autoimmune disease history or receiving systemic immunosuppression were excluded from the trial. In every dose cohort, peripheral blood was drawn for TCR sequencing at baseline, cycle 4 day 1, and cycle 7 day 1. Samples came from an open-label, multicenter, first-in-human phase I dose-escalation trial of ivuxolimab. The trial enrolled adults with locally advanced or metastatic head and neck squamous cell, hepatocellular, melanoma or renal cell carcinoma. Before TCR sequencing, CD4+ T cells and CD8+ T cells were sorted from peripheral blood as separate populations.

From the germline V gene, CDR1 is MNHEY and CDR2 is SVGAGI. The CDR3 goes from the cysteine to the phenylalanine over 13 residues. The retained sequence is limited to the CDR3, 39 bases, with the frame set at the first base. Relative to germline, V is 8 bases shorter and J is 2 bases shorter, with 13 bases between their ends. About this clone itself: Its target antigen remains unknown. One base away there is no much larger clone; base qualities are not given.

The input for sequencing was CD4+ or CD8+ T cells sorted from blood, taken in a trial of the OX40 agonist ivuxolimab. The chain is encoded by TRBV6-5 joined to TRBJ2-7; the D gene could be TRBD1 or TRBD2, each one agreeing over 5 bases. The receptor's source is an adult with an advanced solid tumor such as melanoma, head and neck, liver or kidney cancer. The CDR3 sequence is CASGDGFTYEQYF. The nucleotide sequence is given as TGTGCCAGCGGGGACGGGTTTACCTACGAGCAGTACTTC.